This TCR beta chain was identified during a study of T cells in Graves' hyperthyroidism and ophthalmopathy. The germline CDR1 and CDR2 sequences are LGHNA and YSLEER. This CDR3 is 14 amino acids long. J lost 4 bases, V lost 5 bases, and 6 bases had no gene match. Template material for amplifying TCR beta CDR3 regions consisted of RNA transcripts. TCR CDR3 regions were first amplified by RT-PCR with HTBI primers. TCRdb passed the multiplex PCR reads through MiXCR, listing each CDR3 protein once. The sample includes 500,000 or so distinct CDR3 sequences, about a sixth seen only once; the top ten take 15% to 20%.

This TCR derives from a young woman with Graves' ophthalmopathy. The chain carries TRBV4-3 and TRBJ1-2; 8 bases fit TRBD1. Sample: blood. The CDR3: CASSYRDRLYGYTF. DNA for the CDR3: TGCGCCAGCAGCTACCGGGACAGGCTCTATGGCTACACCTTC.